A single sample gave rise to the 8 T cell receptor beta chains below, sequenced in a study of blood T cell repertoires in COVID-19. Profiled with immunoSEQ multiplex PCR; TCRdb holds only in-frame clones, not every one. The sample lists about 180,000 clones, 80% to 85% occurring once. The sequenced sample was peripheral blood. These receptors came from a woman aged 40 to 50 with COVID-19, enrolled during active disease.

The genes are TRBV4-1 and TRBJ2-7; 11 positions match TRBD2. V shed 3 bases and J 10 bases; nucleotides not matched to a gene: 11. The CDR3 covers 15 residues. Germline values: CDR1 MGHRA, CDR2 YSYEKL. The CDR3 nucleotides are TGCGCCAGCAGCCAGTTTGGGACTAGCGGAGAACGACAGTACTTC. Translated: CASSQFGTSGERQYF.

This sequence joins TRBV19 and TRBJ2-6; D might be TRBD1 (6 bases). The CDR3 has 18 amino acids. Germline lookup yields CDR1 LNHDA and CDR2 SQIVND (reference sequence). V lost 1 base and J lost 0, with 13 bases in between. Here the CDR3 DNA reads TGTGCCAGTAGTATAGCCCAGGACAGAAGCTCTGGGGCCAACGTCCTGACTTTC. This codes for CASSIAQDRSSGANVLTF. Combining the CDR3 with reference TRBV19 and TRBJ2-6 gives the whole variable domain DGGITQSPKYLFRKEGQNVTLSCEQNLNHDAMYWYRQDPGQGLRLIYYSQIVNDFQKGDIAEGYSVSREKKESFPLTVTSAQKNPTAFYLCASSIAQDRSSGANVLTFGAGSRLTVL.

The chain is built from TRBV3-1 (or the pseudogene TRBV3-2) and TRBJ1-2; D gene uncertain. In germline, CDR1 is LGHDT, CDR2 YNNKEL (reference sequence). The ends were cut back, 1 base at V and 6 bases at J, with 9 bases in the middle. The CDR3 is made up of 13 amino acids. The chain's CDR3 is CASSQVRENGYTF. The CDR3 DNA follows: TGTGCCAGCAGCCAAGTAAGAGAGAATGGCTACACCTTC.

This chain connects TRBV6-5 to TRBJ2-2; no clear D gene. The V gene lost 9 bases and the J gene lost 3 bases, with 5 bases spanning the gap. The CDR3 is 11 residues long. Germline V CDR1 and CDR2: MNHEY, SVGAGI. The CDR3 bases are TGTGCCAGTTACTACACCGGGGAGCTGTTTTTT. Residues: CASYYTGELFF.

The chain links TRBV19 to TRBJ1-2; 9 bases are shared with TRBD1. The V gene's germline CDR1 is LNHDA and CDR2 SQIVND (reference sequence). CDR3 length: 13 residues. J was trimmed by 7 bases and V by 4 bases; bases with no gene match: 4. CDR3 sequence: CASSRGQGSGYTF. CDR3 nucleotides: TGTGCCAGTAGTAGGGGACAGGGTTCTGGCTACACCTTC.

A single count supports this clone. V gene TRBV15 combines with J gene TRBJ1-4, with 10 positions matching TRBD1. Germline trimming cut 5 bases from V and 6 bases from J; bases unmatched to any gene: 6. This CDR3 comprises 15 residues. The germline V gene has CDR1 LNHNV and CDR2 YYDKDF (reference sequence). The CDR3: CATSPTTGGHEKLFF. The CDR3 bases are TGTGCCACCAGCCCAACGACAGGGGGCCATGAAAAACTGTTTTTT.

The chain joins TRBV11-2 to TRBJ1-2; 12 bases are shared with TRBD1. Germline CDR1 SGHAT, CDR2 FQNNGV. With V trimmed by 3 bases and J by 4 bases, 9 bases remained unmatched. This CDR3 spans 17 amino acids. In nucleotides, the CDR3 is TGTGCCAGCAGCTTTAATCCCGGGACAGGGGGCTTCTATGGCTACACCTTC. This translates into CASSFNPGTGGFYGYTF.

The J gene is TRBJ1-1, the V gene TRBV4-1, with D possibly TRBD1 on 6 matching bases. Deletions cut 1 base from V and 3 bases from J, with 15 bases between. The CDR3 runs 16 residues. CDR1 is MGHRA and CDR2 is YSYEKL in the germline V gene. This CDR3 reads CASSQGDRQEYTEAFF. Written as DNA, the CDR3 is TGCGCCAGCAGCCAAGGGGACCGACAGGAATACACTGAAGCTTTCTTT.